This T cell receptor beta chain derives from a study of T cells in Graves' hyperthyroidism and ophthalmopathy. This clonotype has at least ten counts. Per germline, CDR1 MGHDK and CDR2 SYGVNS. CDR3 size: 13 residues. The V and J ends lost 3 bases and 6 bases respectively, with 9 bases between them. The source material, RNA transcripts, was used to amplify TCR beta CDR3 regions. In the first-round RT-PCR of the TCR CDR3, the HTBI primer set was used. A single record per CDR3 protein comes from TCRdb applying MiXCR to the multiplex PCR reads. Of roughly 510,000 distinct CDR3 sequences in the sample, roughly 20% were seen once.

The sequence was collected from a man between 18 and 29 years old with Graves' hyperthyroidism. The chain carries TRBV25-1 and TRBJ1-5; a weak D match, TRBD1 (6 bases). The source material was blood. CDR3 bases: TGTGCCAGCAGTGATAAGGGGGGTCAGCCCCAGCATTTT. Amino acids: CASSDKGGQPQHF.